This section outlines one TCR beta chain sequence together with its context. This CDR3 is also generated by other DNA sequences in the sample. The data were taken from a study of blood T cell repertoires in COVID-19. Only in-frame clones appear in the TCRdb table, and some are missing; sequencing was by immunoSEQ multiplex PCR. The sample has over 200,000 clones; approximately 84% are singletons. The CDR3 totals 14 residues. CDR1 SGHRS and CDR2 YFSETQ come from the germline V gene. The J segment lost 2 bases and the V segment lost 4 bases, leaving 3 bases of the junction unmatched. The sample taken for sequencing was peripheral blood. The chain recombines TRBV5-1 with TRBJ1-5; TRBD1 matches 7 bases. The clonotype originates from a man aged 45-65 years with COVID-19, enrolled during active disease. CDR3 loop: CASSPGQGNQPQHF. In DNA, the CDR3 is TGCGCCAGCAGCCCCGGACAGGGCAATCAGCCCCAGCATTTT. Looking up the rest from reference TRBV5-1 and TRBJ1-5 gives the full variable domain: KAGVTQTPRYLIKTRGQQVTLSCSPISGHRSVSWYQQTPGQGLQFLFEYFSETQRNKGNFPGRFSGRQFSNSRSEMNVSTLELGDSALYLCASSPGQGNQPQHFGDGTRLSIL.